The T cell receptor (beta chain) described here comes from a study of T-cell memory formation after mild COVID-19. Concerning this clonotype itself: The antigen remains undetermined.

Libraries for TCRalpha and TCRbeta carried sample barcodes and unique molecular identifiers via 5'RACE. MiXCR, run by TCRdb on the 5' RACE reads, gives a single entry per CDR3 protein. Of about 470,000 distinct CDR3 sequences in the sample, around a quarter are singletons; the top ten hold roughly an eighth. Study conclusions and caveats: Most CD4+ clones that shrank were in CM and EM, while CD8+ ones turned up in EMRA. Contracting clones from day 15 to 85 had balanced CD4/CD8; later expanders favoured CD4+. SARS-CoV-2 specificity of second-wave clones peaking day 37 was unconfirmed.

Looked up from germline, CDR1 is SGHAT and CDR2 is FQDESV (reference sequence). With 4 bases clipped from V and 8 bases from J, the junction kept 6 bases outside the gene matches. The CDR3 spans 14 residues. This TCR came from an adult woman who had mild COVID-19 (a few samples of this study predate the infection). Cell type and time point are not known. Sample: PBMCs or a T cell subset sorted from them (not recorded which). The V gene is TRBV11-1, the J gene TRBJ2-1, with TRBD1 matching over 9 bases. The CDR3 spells CASSSETGGDEQFF. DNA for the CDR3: TGTGCCAGCAGCTCGGAAACAGGGGGCGATGAGCAGTTCTTC.